The 23 T cell receptor beta chains given below trace back to one sample, sequenced in a study of CD8+ T cells in alopecia areata (dated by TCRdb to 2017 to 2018). The sample's time point, from its label and the paper: four to five weeks on oral tofacitinib. The treatment or condition label for this specimen denotes: oral pan-JAK inhibitor, 5-10 mg twice daily. The library was built by means of the immunoSEQ multiplex PCR assay. RNA was extracted from all samples and reverse transcribed into cDNA, which served as template for TCR sequencing. As stored in TCRdb, this immuneACCESS dataset retains in-frame rearrangements with V and J assigned. A fraction of the clones does not appear; measured against another copy, unresolved V genes explain less than half of the discrepancy, and the remainder lacks a known reason. The sample has about 210,000 clones on record, about 58% of them singletons. The top ten constitute approximately 1.4% of the sample.

Here the sequenced sample was CD4+ T cells sorted from blood, taken at week 4, from a patient treated with tofacitinib. These receptors were collected from a human donor with alopecia areata.

This clone was detected a few times. V gene TRBV5-1 combines with J gene TRBJ2-7; D is possibly TRBD1 (5 bases). The CDR3 length is 12 residues. V was pared by 4 bases and J by 6 bases, with 11 bases between. The germline V gene encodes CDR1 SGHRS and CDR2 YFSETQ. The CDR3 DNA reads TGCGCCAGCAGCCAGGGTTTCGGCGAGCAGTACTTC. Translation: CASSQGFGEQYF.

The chain couples TRBV5-1 to TRBJ1-2, with 7 bases fitting TRBD1. CDR3 size: 14 residues. Germline CDR1 is SGHRS and CDR2 is YFSETQ. With 1 base clipped from V and 8 bases from J, the junction kept 8 bases outside the gene matches. This chain's CDR3 is CASSLFRGPEGYTF. The CDR3 coding sequence is TGCGCCAGCAGCTTGTTTAGGGGGCCGGAAGGCTACACCTTC.

V is TRBV14 and J is TRBJ1-6; 10 nucleotides line up with TRBD1. The CDR3 spans 17 residues. J was trimmed by 7 bases and V by 3 bases; bases with no gene match: 9. Per the germline V gene, CDR1 is SGHDN and CDR2 is FVKESK. The CDR3 protein is CASSQQKTGGRNSPLHF. The CDR3 coding sequence is TGTGCCAGCAGCCAGCAAAAGACAGGGGGCAGGAATTCACCCCTCCACTTT. Complete variable domain (other parts from reference TRBV14 and TRBJ1-6): EAGVTQFPSHSVIEKGQTVTLRCDPISGHDNLYWYRRVMGKEIKFLLHFVKESKQDESGMPNNRFLAERTGGTYSTLKVQPAELEDSGVYFCASSQQKTGGRNSPLHFGNGTRLTVT.

CDR3 in DNA: TGTGCCTGGAGTCGTGGCCTCGGGCGTGGGAAAACCGGGGAGCTGTTTTTT. It specifies CAWSRGLGRGKTGELFF. The chain has TRBV30 and TRBJ2-2; D call uncertain. CDR1 and CDR2 (germline): GTSNPN, SVGIG (reference sequence). CDR3 length equals 17 residues. V lost 2 bases and J 5 bases, leaving 21 bases between the germline ends.

A remark on this clone: The junction shows a germline mismatch at one end, possibly a read error. The gene calls are TRBV7-2 and TRBJ2-3, with D perhaps being TRBD1 or TRBD2 (5 bases each). Germline values: CDR1 SGHTA, CDR2 FQGNSA. The CDR3 covers 12 residues. The CDR3: CASSSGTRWGHF. The CDR3 coding sequence is TGTGCCAGCAGCTCCGGAACTAGATGGGGACATTTT.

The V gene is TRBV9, the J gene TRBJ2-7, with TRBD1 matching 10 bases. The CDR3 has 15 residues. In germline, CDR1 is SGDLS, CDR2 YYNGEE. V lost 0 bases, J lost 4 bases, and 4 bases stayed unmatched. CDR3 in amino acids: CASSVGTGGDYEQYF. As DNA, the CDR3 is TGTGCCAGCAGCGTAGGGACAGGGGGTGATTACGAGCAGTACTTC.

V gene TRBV27 combines with J gene TRBJ1-6, with no clear D. CDR1 is MNHEY and CDR2 is SMNVEV in the germline V gene (reference sequence). The CDR3 sequence is 15 residues long. V lost 6 bases and J lost 0, with 9 bases in between. The CDR3 sequence is CASRAPSSYNSPLHF. CDR3 in DNA: TGTGCCAGCAGGGCACCGAGCTCCTATAATTCACCCCTCCACTTT.

The rearrangement links TRBV15 to TRBJ2-7, with D tentatively TRBD1 (5 bases). V lost 2 bases to trimming and J lost 5 bases, with 16 bases between them. From germline, CDR1 is LNHNV and CDR2 YYDKDF (reference sequence). This CDR3 is 15 amino acids long. CDR3 in amino acids: CATSRQGSLIHEQYF. CDR3 sequence (DNA): TGTGCCACCAGCAGACAGGGTTCTTTAATCCACGAGCAGTACTTC.

This clone came up many times. The rearrangement uses TRBV6-5 and TRBJ1-2, with 9 nucleotides matching TRBD1. Trimming cost V 8 bases and J 7 bases; bases outside gene matches: 11. Germline lookup yields CDR1 MNHEY and CDR2 SVGAGI. The CDR3 consists of 14 residues. CDR3 nucleotides: TGTGCCAGCGGGGAGGACAGGGGAAATTTTGGCTACACCTTC. It codes for CASGEDRGNFGYTF.

The chain links TRBV30 to TRBJ2-1; weak D call: TRBD1 (6 bases). This CDR3 contains 13 residues. The V end lost 1 base, the J end lost 8 bases, and 12 bases lay between the germline ends. Germline V gene lookup returns CDR1 GTSNPN and CDR2 SVGIG (reference sequence). CDR3 region: CAWSGRGLYEQFF. The CDR3 bases are TGTGCCTGGAGTGGCAGGGGTTTGTATGAGCAGTTCTTC.

The V gene is TRBV30, the J gene TRBJ2-7; TRBD1 matches at 8 bases. The CDR3 is 13 residues long. CDR1 and CDR2 (germline): GTSNPN, SVGIG (reference sequence). V trimming: 8 bases; J trimming: 0 bases; junction bases outside the gene matches: 6. This CDR3 reads CATRTGISYEQYF. CDR3 in DNA: TGTGCCACCCGGACAGGGATCTCCTACGAGCAGTACTTC.

This sequence joins TRBV30 and TRBJ1-6; TRBD1 matches at 7 bases. CDR3 length: 16 residues. J lost 5 bases, V lost 3 bases, and 10 bases had no gene match. Germline V gene sequence: CDR1 GTSNPN, CDR2 SVGIG (reference sequence). CDR3 sequence: CAWRGWDSQNNSPLHF. The CDR3 DNA reads TGTGCCTGGAGAGGATGGGACAGTCAAAATAATTCACCCCTCCACTTT.

This clone was counted a few times. The genes are TRBV7-9 and TRBJ2-6; D ambiguous. The germline V and J ends were trimmed by 1 base and 0 bases, with 1 base remaining between them. The germline V gene encodes CDR1 SEHNR and CDR2 FQNEAQ (reference sequence). The CDR3 is 14 residues long. DNA of the CDR3: TGTGCCAGCAGCTTAGGCTCTGGGGCCAACGTCCTGACTTTC. Amino acid sequence: CASSLGSGANVLTF.

This chain uses TRBV2 with TRBJ2-1, with unresolved D. CDR3 length: 11 amino acids. V was shortened by 3 bases and J by 9 bases, with 6 bases between the two germline ends. Germline-derived CDR1 and CDR2 are SNHLY and FYNNEI. For the CDR3, the DNA is TGTGCCAGCAGTGATGGTTTTGAGCAGTTCTTC. Protein: CASSDGFEQFF.

This clone was counted only a few times. The CDR3 sequence is CASSPRDSGYTF. CDR3 sequence (DNA): TGCGCCAGCAGCCCCCGGGACAGTGGCTACACCTTC. This chain connects TRBV5-1 to TRBJ1-2; 7 bases line up with TRBD1. This CDR3 region has 12 residues. Germline CDR1 and CDR2: SGHRS and YFSETQ. Trimming took 4 bases from V and 7 from J; bases not matched to a gene: 4.

The chain has TRBV7-2 and TRBJ2-5; 9 bases are shared with TRBD1. Losses at the gene ends were 5 bases for V and 7 bases for J; bases not matched to a gene: 11. Germline V gene sequence: CDR1 SGHTA, CDR2 FQGNSA. The CDR3 length is 15 residues. CDR3 sequence: CASSTRSTGGVTQYF. In nucleotides, the CDR3 is TGTGCCAGCAGCACACGGTCGACAGGGGGGGTGACCCAGTACTTC.

In DNA, the CDR3 is TGCAGCGTTGCAACGCGACAGGCCCTTGTCGATGAGCAGTTCTTC. This translates into CSVATRQALVDEQFF. The genes are TRBV29-1 and TRBJ2-1, with D possibly matching TRBD1 (6 bases). Germline values: CDR1 SQVTM, CDR2 ANQGSEA. Trimming removed 4 bases at V and 8 bases at J, with 21 bases between. The CDR3 is 15 amino acids.

V is TRBV30 and J is TRBJ1-5; D is unclear. This CDR3 comprises 15 residues. V lost 2 bases and J 1 base, leaving 12 bases between the germline ends. Germline CDR1 GTSNPN, CDR2 SVGIG (reference sequence). The CDR3 nucleotides read TGTGCCTGGAGTTTCGGGGAGATCAGCAATCAGCCCCAGCATTTT. Translated: CAWSFGEISNQPQHF.

In its sample, this clone was seen a few times. V is TRBV15 and J is TRBJ2-3; 9 bases match TRBD2. Germline CDR1 and CDR2: LNHNV and YYDKDF (reference sequence). The V gene end was trimmed by 2 bases and the J gene end by 2 bases; junction bases not matched to a gene: 17. This CDR3 region has 20 residues. The chain's CDR3 is CATSRPRGSNSGGITDTQYF. The DNA for the CDR3 is TGTGCCACCAGCAGACCTCGGGGCTCGAATAGCGGGGGTATCACAGATACGCAGTATTTT.

This clone was seen a few times. This rearrangement joins TRBV28 to TRBJ2-7; tentative D call: TRBD1 (6 bases). Trimming removed 7 bases from V and 2 bases from J, with 12 bases in between. The CDR3 sequence is 13 residues long. Germline V gene sequence: CDR1 MDHEN, CDR2 SYDVKM. CDR3: CASKDSQTYEQYF. CDR3 DNA sequence: TGTGCCAGCAAGGACAGTCAAACCTACGAGCAGTACTTC.

This clone was detected many times. This chain uses TRBV13 with TRBJ2-7; D is ambiguous. The V gene's germline CDR1 is PRHDT and CDR2 FYEKMQ (reference sequence). The CDR3 is made up of 13 amino acids. V was cut by 1 base and J by 6 bases, with 10 bases left in between. CDR3: CASSLDGYGEQYF. The CDR3 DNA reads TGTGCCAGCAGCTTAGATGGGTATGGCGAGCAGTACTTC.

This rearrangement joins TRBV15 to TRBJ1-6, with D perhaps TRBD1 (6 bases). The germline CDR1 and CDR2 sequences are LNHNV and YYDKDF (reference sequence). This CDR3 is 12 amino acids long. V dropped 6 bases and J dropped 7 bases, with 7 bases sitting between them. This CDR3 is CATRDRNSPLHF. CDR3 nucleotides: TGTGCCACCAGGGACAGAAATTCACCCCTCCACTTT.

This clone was detected only a few times. The chain is built from TRBV2 and TRBJ1-1; the D is unclear. Trimming took 8 bases from V and 6 from J, leaving 10 bases between them. CDR1 and CDR2 (germline): SNHLY, FYNNEI. The CDR3 has 11 residues. Written as DNA, the CDR3 is TGTGCCAGCTTAAAGCGTCCTGAAGCTTTCTTT. Protein product: CASLKRPEAFF.